This T cell receptor (beta chain) was profiled in a study of monozygotic twins with cystic fibrosis. Assay used: immunoSEQ multiplex PCR; TCRdb lists only in-frame clones, some missing. The data contain about 35,000 clones, approximately 72% of them singletons. CDR3 size: 12 residues. With 8 bases removed from V and 0 bases from J, the gap between germline ends came to 2 bases. Germline CDR1 is SEHNR and CDR2 is FQNEAQ (reference sequence). The gene calls are TRBV7-9 and TRBJ2-6; D unclear. Sequences were obtained from blood. The TCR comes from a girl between 5 and 17 years old with cystic fibrosis. CDR3 sequence: CASDSGANVLTF. CDR3 nucleotide sequence: TGTGCCAGCGACTCTGGGGCCAACGTCCTGACTTTC.